This T cell receptor (beta chain) is drawn from a study of shared clonotypes between healthy human individuals. Points on this clone: Its cognate antigen is unknown.

Using immunoSEQ multiplex PCR, the repertoire was profiled, and TCRdb retains in-frame clones only, with some absent. The profile shows roughly 2.5 million clones, more than 80% of them singletons. Whole-study results and caveats: Only blood was sampled; tissue repertoires likely differ.

None of the donors, who were healthy HIV-negative adults, had recently had acute infections or vaccinations. This receptor was identified in a man younger than 30 in good health. Specimen: naive CD4+ T cells sorted from blood. Indicated subset: CD45RA+ positively selected.

CDR3 nucleotides: TGTGCCAGCAGCGGAGGACTAGCGGGAGTAGATACGCAGTATTTT. This sequence encodes CASSGGLAGVDTQYF. The chain combines TRBV9 with TRBJ2-3; TRBD2 aligns across 13 bases. This CDR3 spans 15 amino acids. Germline values: CDR1 SGDLS, CDR2 YYNGEE. Losses at the gene ends were 3 bases for V and 5 bases for J; bases not matched to a gene: 3.